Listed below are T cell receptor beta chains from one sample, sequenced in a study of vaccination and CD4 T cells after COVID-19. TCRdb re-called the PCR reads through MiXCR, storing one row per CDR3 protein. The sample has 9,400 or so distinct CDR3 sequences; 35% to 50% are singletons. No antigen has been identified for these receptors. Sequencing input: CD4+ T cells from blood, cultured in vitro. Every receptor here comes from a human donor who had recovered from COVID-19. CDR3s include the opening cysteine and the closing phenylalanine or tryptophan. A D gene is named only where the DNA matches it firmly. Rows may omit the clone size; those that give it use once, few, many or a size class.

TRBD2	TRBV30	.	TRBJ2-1	CALQREANNEQFF	TGTGCCTTACAGCGGGAGGCCAACAATGAGCAGTTCTTC
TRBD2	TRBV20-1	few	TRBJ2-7	CSASSPSGEPYEQYF	TGCAGTGCTAGTAGCCCAAGCGGGGAGCCCTACGAGCAGTACTTC
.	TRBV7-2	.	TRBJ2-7	CASSLVSYEQYF	TGTGCCAGCAGCTTAGTCTCCTACGAGCAGTACTTC
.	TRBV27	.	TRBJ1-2	CASSPQGSHGYTF	TGTGCCAGCAGTCCCCAGGGTTCCCATGGCTACACCTTC
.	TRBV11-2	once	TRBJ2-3	CASSLRPGSTITDTQYF	TGTGCCAGCAGCCTGAGGCCGGGCAGCACCATCACAGATACGCAGTATTTT
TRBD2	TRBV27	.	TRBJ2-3	CASSLVGLAGTDTQYF	TGTGCCAGCAGTTTGGTGGGACTAGCGGGCACAGATACGCAGTATTTT
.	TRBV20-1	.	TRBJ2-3	CSAWAQRDTQYF	TGCAGTGCTTGGGCCCAAAGAGATACGCAGTATTTT
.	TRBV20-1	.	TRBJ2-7	CSVRNYEQYF	TGCAGCGTCCGTAACTACGAGCAGTACTTC
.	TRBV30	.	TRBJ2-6	CAWSVKRSGANVLTF	TGTGCCTGGAGTGTTAAGAGGTCCGGGGCCAACGTCCTGACTTTC
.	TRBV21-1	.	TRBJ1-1	CARIRTLGRGDTEAFF	TGTGCCAGGATAAGGACCCTGGGACGAGGGGACACTGAAGCTTTCTTT
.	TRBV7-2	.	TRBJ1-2	CASSPTKNYGYTF	TGTGCCAGCAGCCCGACAAAGAACTATGGCTACACCTTC
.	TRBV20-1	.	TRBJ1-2	CSARTDGTSTGYTF	TGCAGTGCTAGGACCGACGGGACATCTACTGGCTACACCTTC
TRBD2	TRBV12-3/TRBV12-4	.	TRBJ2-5	CASSSTSGSRETQYF	TGTGCCAGCAGTTCGACTAGCGGGAGCCGAGAGACCCAGTACTTC
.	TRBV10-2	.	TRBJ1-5	CASSFSGASNQPQHF	TGCGCCAGCAGCTTCTCGGGGGCCAGCAATCAGCCCCAGCATTTT
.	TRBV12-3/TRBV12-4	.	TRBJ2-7	CASSLGAISYEQYF	TGTGCCAGCAGTTTAGGGGCCATCTCCTACGAGCAGTACTTC
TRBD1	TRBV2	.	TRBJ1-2	CASSGQGQGVLGYTF	TGTGCCAGCAGTGGGCAGGGACAGGGGGTGTTAGGCTACACCTTC
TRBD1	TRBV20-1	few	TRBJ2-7	CSAPQGAHHEQYF	TGCAGTGCCCCACAGGGGGCACACCACGAGCAGTACTTC
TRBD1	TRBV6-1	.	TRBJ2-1	CASRPTGKGDEQFF	TGTGCCAGCAGACCGACAGGGAAGGGGGATGAGCAGTTCTTC
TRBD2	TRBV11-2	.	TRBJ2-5	CASSRSGGIGETQYF	TGTGCCAGCAGCCGCAGCGGGGGGATCGGAGAGACCCAGTACTTC
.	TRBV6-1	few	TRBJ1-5	CASSKGFGNQPQHF	TGTGCCAGCAGTAAGGGGTTTGGCAATCAGCCCCAGCATTTT
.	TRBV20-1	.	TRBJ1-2	CSARDHGRGYTF	TGCAGTGCTAGAGATCACGGTCGGGGCTACACCTTC
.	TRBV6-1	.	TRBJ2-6	CASTPRNRVSGANVLTF	TGTGCCAGTACACCGAGAAACAGGGTCTCTGGGGCCAACGTCCTGACTTTC
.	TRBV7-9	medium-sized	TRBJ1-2	CASSLPGELYGYTF	TGTGCCAGCAGCTTGCCCGGGGAGCTCTATGGCTACACCTTC
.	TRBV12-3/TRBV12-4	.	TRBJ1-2	CASRSGKGYGYTF	TGTGCCAGCAGGTCCGGGAAGGGCTATGGCTACACCTTC